One sample yielded the 12 T cell receptor beta chains listed below, sequenced in a study of blood T cell repertoires in COVID-19. TCRdb keeps only in-frame clones here, not all; method: immunoSEQ multiplex PCR. The sample contains 110,000 or so clones, over 70% of which appear only once. Source material: peripheral blood. The receptors shown here come from a man aged 50 to 60 with acute or convalescent COVID-19.

This clone was recorded a few times. The J gene is TRBJ2-3, the V gene TRBV2, with D perhaps TRBD1 (7 bases). The CDR3 has 13 residues. Germline CDR1 reads SNHLY; CDR2 reads FYNNEI. V was pared by 8 bases and J by 3 bases, with 12 bases between. CDR3 nucleotide sequence: TGTGCCAGCCAGGCAGGGGGGACAGATACGCAGTATTTT. This codes for CASQAGGTDTQYF.

The chain is built from TRBV24-1 and TRBJ2-5, with 8 bases aligning to TRBD1. Germline loops: CDR1 KGHDR, CDR2 SFDVKD. V was pared by 4 bases and J by 3 bases, with 3 bases of the junction left unmatched. The CDR3 is made up of 14 amino acids. In DNA, the CDR3 is TGTGCCACCAGTGAGCCGGGACAGGAAGAGACCCAGTACTTC. Residues: CATSEPGQEETQYF.

The chain employs TRBV6-1 and TRBJ1-1; D is unclear. V lost 3 bases, J lost 1 base, and 9 bases lay in between. CDR1 and CDR2 (germline): MNHNS, SASEGT. The CDR3 consists of 14 residues. The CDR3 bases are TGTGCCAGCAGTGAGAGTCCGTGGAACACTGAAGCTTTCTTT. Encoded protein: CASSESPWNTEAFF.

CDR3 nucleotides: TGTGCCAGCAGCTTACGGGGTCAGGCAACAGATACGCAGTATTTT. It codes for CASSLRGQATDTQYF. The chain links TRBV11-2 to TRBJ2-3, with D maybe TRBD2 (5 bases). The CDR3 is 15 amino acids. V lost 2 bases, J lost 3 bases, and 12 bases lay in between. Germline CDR1 and CDR2: SGHAT and FQNNGV.

This clone was detected only a few times. V is TRBV7-8 and J is TRBJ1-1; 8 bases align to TRBD1. The CDR3 length is 15 residues. J was trimmed by 1 base and V by 4 bases; bases with no gene match: 5. Germline assignment: CDR1 SGHVS and CDR2 FQNEAQ. CDR3 loop: CASSWTGRGNTEAFF. The CDR3 DNA follows: TGTGCCAGCAGCTGGACAGGGAGGGGGAACACTGAAGCTTTCTTT.

This chain links TRBV18 with TRBJ1-2; D gene uncertain. The V and J ends lost 6 bases and 6 bases respectively, with 14 bases between them. This CDR3 has 13 residues. Per germline, CDR1 KGHSH and CDR2 LQKENI. CDR3 sequence (DNA): TGTGCCAGCTCGCAGACGGAGAACCATGGCTACACCTTC. It yields the protein CASSQTENHGYTF.

This sequence joins TRBV6-1 and TRBJ1-4, with D unresolved. CDR3 length equals 15 residues. Per germline, CDR1 MNHNS and CDR2 SASEGT. V dropped 1 base and J dropped 5 bases, with 11 bases sitting between them. CDR3 sequence reads: CASSEGHRYNEKLFF. The CDR3 DNA reads TGTGCCAGCAGTGAAGGACACAGATACAATGAAAAACTGTTTTTT.

This chain connects TRBV18 to TRBJ2-7, with 8 bases lining up with TRBD1. The CDR3 is 13 residues long. Germline CDR1 KGHSH, CDR2 LQKENI. V trimming: 3 bases; J trimming: 13 bases; junction bases outside the gene matches: 11. This CDR3 is CASSPRTGQLGYF. In DNA form, the CDR3 reads TGTGCCAGCTCACCGCGGACAGGGCAGTTGGGTTACTTC.

The chain combines TRBV6-1 with TRBJ2-1, with 7 positions matching TRBD1. V dropped 1 base and J dropped 4; count of bases not matched to a gene: 4. The CDR3 spans 15 residues. Germline-derived CDR1 and CDR2 are MNHNS and SASEGT. The CDR3 DNA is TGTGCCAGCAGTGAAGGACAGGGATTTTACAATGAGCAGTTCTTC. As protein: CASSEGQGFYNEQFF.

The chain combines TRBV3-1 (or the pseudogene TRBV3-2) with TRBJ2-2, with TRBD2 matching over 11 bases. Germline V CDR1 and CDR2: LGHDT, YNNKEL (reference sequence). The CDR3 has 14 residues. Trimming at V came to 4 bases and at J to 7 bases, leaving 2 bases not matched to a gene. CDR3 in DNA: TGTGCCAGCAGCCGTAGCGGGGGGGACGGGGAGCTGTTTTTT. The encoded protein is CASSRSGGDGELFF.

This chain uses TRBV27 with TRBJ2-1; a weak D match, TRBD1 (7 bases). The CDR3 length is 14 residues. Trimming left V 1 base short and J 6 bases short, with 10 bases between. CDR1 and CDR2 from the germline V gene are MNHEY and SMNVEV (reference sequence). CDR3 sequence reads: CASSLWQGGNEQFF. CDR3 in DNA: TGTGCCAGCAGTTTATGGCAGGGGGGCAATGAGCAGTTCTTC.

The J gene is TRBJ1-2, the V gene TRBV5-4; D possibly corresponds to TRBD1 (6 bases). The V gene lost 3 bases and the J gene lost 5 bases, with 11 bases spanning the gap. Germline assignment: CDR1 SGHNT and CDR2 YYREEE (reference sequence). This CDR3 has 13 residues. CDR3 residues: CASSSDRKYGYTF. For the CDR3, the DNA is TGTGCCAGCAGCTCGGACAGAAAGTATGGCTACACCTTC.